This TCR beta chain was documented in a study of blood T cell repertoires in COVID-19. Study in general: Italy, Spain and the United States were the sources of the convalescent and acute COVID-19 samples.

There are 15 residues in the CDR3. Germline CDR1 and CDR2: MDHEN and SYDVKM. The V gene lost 6 bases and the J gene lost 0 bases, with 11 bases spanning the gap. This clone was picked up one time. Original processing notes: Cell counts per sample came from amplifying reference gene primers. TCRdb's copy holds only in-frame clones and misses some; the assay was immunoSEQ multiplex PCR. V and J calls plus clone size are reproduced from that table; the DNA served to infer D and trimming. Here the sample spans about 240,000 clones, roughly 90% being singletons. Participants were aged roughly 18 to 89 years, lived in roughly 25 US areas, and enrolled virtually. Which cohort a participant joined came from the clinical history participants gave.

The chain links TRBV28 to TRBJ2-2; a weak D match, TRBD1 (5 bases). The TCR sequence derives from a woman between 25 and 40 years old with acute COVID-19. Sequenced input: PBMCs or T cells enriched from blood (not recorded which). The CDR3 is CASRTKGTNTGELFF. Here the CDR3 DNA reads TGTGCCAGCAGGACAAAGGGGACGAACACCGGGGAGCTGTTTTTT.